The T cell receptor (beta chain) under discussion was sequenced for a study of OX40 agonist ivuxolimab in advanced cancers. On the study more broadly: The group had a mean age of 60 years, ranged from roughly 20 to 80, and was 75% to 85% male. Broader study findings: The study found that CD8+ T cells averaged more expanded clones than CD4+.

The table came from immunoSEQ multiplex PCR; TCRdb's copy has only in-frame clones and leaves some out. Seen here are 76,000 or so clones, less than 90% observed once, and the top ten hold over 10%. Trimming pared 2 bases from V and 0 bases from J, leaving 11 bases between. The germline gives CDR1 SEHNR, CDR2 FQNEAQ (reference sequence). This CDR3 has 15 residues. This clone was observed a few times. What it binds is not known. The chain couples TRBV7-9 to TRBJ2-7; D is perhaps TRBD2 (6 bases). The clonotype was recovered from an adult with an advanced solid tumor such as melanoma, head and neck, liver or kidney cancer. The input for sequencing was CD4+ or CD8+ T cells sorted from blood, taken in a trial of the OX40 agonist ivuxolimab. The CDR3 bases are TGTGCCAGCAGCTTAAGTGCGGGGAGCTCCTACGAGCAGTACTTC. It codes for CASSLSAGSSYEQYF.